A selection of T cell receptor beta chains follows, all from one sample in a study of T cells after yellow fever vaccination. TCRdb used MiXCR to reprocess the 5' RACE reads, holding one entry per CDR3 protein. The sample holds 80,000 to 100,000 distinct CDR3 sequences, under 9% seen once. This sample comprised CD8+ T cells not binding an NS4B(214-222) dextramer, sorted from PBMCs, obtained more than 14 days after the first yellow fever vaccination. These receptors were collected from a man aged 18-30 years who received the YFV17D yellow fever vaccine. The CDR3 runs from the conserved cysteine through the conserved F or W. D genes are given only for firm matches. Rows give clone size only sometimes, using once, few, many, or a class for an expanded clone.

j_call: TRBJ1-4
clone_size: NA
v_call: TRBV4-3
cdr3_length: 14
d_call: NA
cdr3_nt: TGCGCCAGCAGCCAAGAACAGAATAATGAAAAACTGTTTTTT
cdr3_aa: CASSQEQNNEKLFF

j_call: TRBJ2-1
clone_size: NA
v_call: TRBV6-5
cdr3_length: 12
d_call: NA
cdr3_nt: TGTGCCAGCAGTTACTTAGGGAATGAGCAGTTCTTC
cdr3_aa: CASSYLGNEQFF

j_call: TRBJ2-7
clone_size: NA
v_call: TRBV20-1
cdr3_length: 14
d_call: TRBD1
cdr3_nt: TGCAGTGCTAGAGAGGACAGGGCAGTGAGGGAGCAGTACTTC
cdr3_aa: CSAREDRAVREQYF

j_call: TRBJ2-5
clone_size: few
v_call: TRBV11-2
cdr3_length: 15
d_call: NA
cdr3_nt: TGTGCCAGCAGCCGTCGACAGGGAGGTCGAGAGACCCAGTACTTC
cdr3_aa: CASSRRQGGRETQYF

j_call: TRBJ2-2
clone_size: few
v_call: TRBV7-3
cdr3_length: 13
d_call: NA
cdr3_nt: TGTGCCAGCAGCTTGGACGACTCCGGGGAGCTGTTTTTT
cdr3_aa: CASSLDDSGELFF

j_call: TRBJ1-3
clone_size: NA
v_call: TRBV29-1
cdr3_length: 15
d_call: TRBD1
cdr3_nt: TGCAGCGTTGAAGATATGGACAGGCCCGTTGGCACCATATATTTT
cdr3_aa: CSVEDMDRPVGTIYF

j_call: TRBJ2-1
clone_size: few
v_call: TRBV24-1
cdr3_length: 12
d_call: NA
cdr3_nt: TGTGCCACCAGTGATTTAGCAAATGAGCAGTTCTTC
cdr3_aa: CATSDLANEQFF

j_call: TRBJ2-7
clone_size: few
v_call: TRBV11-2
cdr3_length: 18
d_call: TRBD1
cdr3_nt: TGTGCCAGCAGCTTATCCGGGACAGGGGCGCCGAGCTCCTACGAGCAGTACTTC
cdr3_aa: CASSLSGTGAPSSYEQYF

j_call: TRBJ2-7
clone_size: few
v_call: TRBV6-6
cdr3_length: 13
d_call: NA
cdr3_nt: TGTGCCAGCACCTACCGGCCGGGGATCGAGCAGTACTTC
cdr3_aa: CASTYRPGIEQYF

j_call: TRBJ2-2
clone_size: NA
v_call: TRBV20-1
cdr3_length: 17
d_call: TRBD2
cdr3_nt: TGCAGTGCTAGAGTACCAGCGGGGGGGCCGGGCACCGGGGAGCTGTTTTTT
cdr3_aa: CSARVPAGGPGTGELFF

j_call: TRBJ1-5
clone_size: NA
v_call: TRBV10-3
cdr3_length: 14
d_call: NA
cdr3_nt: TGTGCCATCAGGAGGGACGGATTCAATCAGCCCCAGCATTTT
cdr3_aa: CAIRRDGFNQPQHF